The rows below give T cell receptor beta chains drawn from one sample of a study of T-cell memory formation after mild COVID-19. From the 5' RACE reads, TCRdb called clonotypes with MiXCR, one entry per CDR3 protein. The sample lists 150,000 to 200,000 distinct CDR3 sequences; roughly 11% were seen once. The sample was PBMCs or a T cell subset sorted from them (not recorded which). The receptors derive from a man between 18 and 35 years old who had mild COVID-19 (a few samples of this study predate the infection). Cell type and time point are not known. Each CDR3 is given without its conserved first and last residue. Fields, in order: CDR3 protein, CDR3 length, V gene.

ASSEAQGTGELF,12,TRBV2
ASSQDITRYGYT,12,TRBV3-1
ASSPQSYSPLH,11,TRBV27
ASSPRPREDQPQH,13,TRBV7-2
ASSDPLSPLH,10,TRBV25-1
ASSGTPHNEQF,11,TRBV6-6
ACSRGPDIMNTEAF,14,TRBV30
ASLSGGVGNNEQF,13,TRBV28
ASSFPSGPDTQY,12,TRBV12-3/TRBV12-4
ASSHDSLWTV,10,TRBV6-2/TRBV6-3
ASSLGQKTVSSYNEQF,16,TRBV5-5
ASSQDLSRIEQF,12,TRBV3-1
ASSLVLGYTIY,11,TRBV7-8